The T cell receptor (beta chain) described here comes from a study of Graves' ophthalmopathy and Graves' hyperthyroidism. Amplification of TCR beta CDR3 regions used RNA transcripts. The workflow started with a first-round RT-PCR run with HTBI primers and then moved on to a second-round multiplex PCR. TCRdb independently ran MiXCR on the multiplex PCR reads; one entry per CDR3 protein. Of 400,000 to 500,000 distinct CDR3 sequences in the sample, under 25% were seen once. The CDR3 extends over 15 amino acids. Germline V gene data show CDR1 as MDHEN and CDR2 as SYDVKM. Trimming pared 8 bases from V and 5 bases from J, leaving 19 bases between. Ophthalmopathy absent within 18 months of follow-up marked hyperthyroidism as stable. Other autoimmune disease, uncontrolled infection, pregnancy and lactation led to exclusion. Establishment of the diagnosis relied upon clinical symptoms, serum thyroxine, TRAb, thyroid ultrasound and orbital computed tomography.

V usage is TRBV28 and J usage is TRBJ1-5, with a weak D call TRBD1 (6 bases). The receptor's source is a woman under 30 with stable Graves' hyperthyroidism. Material: peripheral blood. CDR3 in DNA: TGTGCCAGCTTAATACAGGGTATACGCGATCAGCCCCAGCATTTT. This codes for CASLIQGIRDQPQHF.